These 2 T cell receptor beta chains were all obtained from the same sample, sequenced in a study of identifying expanded T cells in peripheral blood. Assay: immunoSEQ multiplex PCR; the TCRdb copy retains only in-frame clones and omits some. The data show about 82,000 clones, with over 85% seen just once and roughly 7% held by the top ten. Sequencing was done on a sample of blood. These receptors came from a person aged 18 to 70 in good health.

V is TRBV11-3 and J is TRBJ2-5; D gene unclear. The germline V gene encodes CDR1 SGHNT and CDR2 YENEEA. CDR3 length equals 13 residues. V dropped 3 bases and J dropped 5 bases, with 10 bases sitting between them. This CDR3 is CASSLPRLETQYF. The CDR3 DNA reads as TGTGCCAGCAGCTTGCCGCGCCTGGAGACCCAGTACTTC.

The gene calls are TRBV30 and TRBJ1-2; the D is unclear. This CDR3 is 13 amino acids long. CDR1 and CDR2 (germline): GTSNPN, SVGIG (reference sequence). V was trimmed by 3 bases and J by 5 bases, leaving 13 bases between them. CDR3 sequence reads: CAWSGSGWYGYTF. CDR3 bases: TGTGCCTGGAGCGGATCGGGTTGGTATGGCTACACCTTC.